A single sample is the source of the 31 T cell receptor beta chains below, sequenced in a study of memory B cells and T cells in multiple sclerosis. CFSE-dim autoproliferating and CFSE-high non-proliferating T cells from unstimulated culture were sequenced separately. Cultures began with roughly 49 million CFSE-labeled PBMCs, unstimulated for 7 days, with replicate wells pooled. Repertoires were generated with immunoSEQ multiplex PCR, while TCRdb's copy carries only in-frame clones and drops some. This repertoire shows over 35,000 clones, roughly 80% found once; its top ten account for approximately 1.2%. Antigens of these TCRs are unknown. Sequenced input: PBMCs from blood kept in culture. Every receptor here comes from a human donor with multiple sclerosis.

The V call is TRBV7-2, the J call TRBJ1-1; TRBD1 aligns across 8 bases. The CDR3 spans 16 residues. V dropped 5 bases and J dropped 5; count of bases not matched to a gene: 13. The germline gives CDR1 SGHTA, CDR2 FQGNSA. CDR3 DNA sequence: TGTGCCAGCAGCCCGGGGACAGGAGAAGGGTGGACTGAAGCTTTCTTT. It is translated as CASSPGTGEGWTEAFF.

There are a few counts of this clone. The J gene is TRBJ2-7, the V gene TRBV25-1, with D maybe TRBD1 (6 bases). V was clipped by 6 bases and J by 5 bases, with 17 bases between them. This CDR3 spans 14 amino acids. The V gene's germline CDR1 is MGHDK and CDR2 SYGVNS. CDR3 sequence (DNA): TGTGCCAGCAGCGCTATACAGGGTATTAACGAGCAGTACTTC. This translates into CASSAIQGINEQYF.

This chain uses TRBV2 with TRBJ2-7, with no clear D. V lost 2 bases, J lost 0 bases, and 11 bases lay in between. The germline V gene has CDR1 SNHLY and CDR2 FYNNEI. CDR3 length: 15 residues. The CDR3 reads CASSEPGPSSYEQYF. DNA of the CDR3: TGTGCCAGCAGTGAACCTGGACCGAGCTCCTACGAGCAGTACTTC.

The chain is built from TRBV6-6 and TRBJ2-5; 8 bases agree with TRBD2. The tail of the sequence fits TRBJ2-7 better, so the J call may be wrong. Germline V gene data show CDR1 as MNHNY and CDR2 as SVGAGI (reference sequence). The CDR3 runs 13 residues. CDR3 sequence: CASSPLAVNEQYF. The CDR3 coding sequence is TGTGCCAGCAGTCCACTAGCGGTGAACGAGCAGTACTTC.

The CDR3, as DNA: TGTGCCAGCAGTGTAGCCCGACAGGGTATAGAGGGCTACACCTTC. As protein: CASSVARQGIEGYTF. The J gene is TRBJ1-2, the V gene TRBV2; 7 nucleotides line up with TRBD1. The V and J ends lost 4 bases and 8 bases, in that order; junction bases with no gene match: 13. The CDR3 loop spans 15 amino acids. Germline loops: CDR1 SNHLY, CDR2 FYNNEI.

The chain joins TRBV4-3 to TRBJ2-2; D could derive from TRBD1 or TRBD2 (7 bases each). V lost 0 bases and J 4 bases, leaving 21 bases between the germline ends. There are 19 residues in the CDR3. Looked up from germline, CDR1 is LGHNA and CDR2 is YSLEER. The CDR3: CASSQDLGRGQGGTGELFF. The CDR3 nucleotides are TGCGCCAGCAGCCAAGATTTAGGGAGGGGTCAGGGGGGCACCGGGGAGCTGTTTTTT.

The V and J genes are TRBV5-1 and TRBJ2-1, with a possible D match to TRBD2 (6 bases). This CDR3 contains 16 residues. Germline values: CDR1 SGHRS, CDR2 YFSETQ. V was cut by 0 bases and J by 0 bases, with 10 bases left in between. As DNA, the CDR3 is TGCGCCAGCAGCTTGGATGGGGGGTACTCCTACAATGAGCAGTTCTTC. Translated, it gives CASSLDGGYSYNEQFF.

The chain combines TRBV7-9 with TRBJ1-1, with 7 bases fitting TRBD1. Germline values: CDR1 SEHNR, CDR2 FQNEAQ (reference sequence). The CDR3 totals 16 residues. The trim removed 1 base at V and 0 bases at J, leaving 5 bases unmatched. The CDR3 region has the DNA TGTGCCAGCAGCTTAGGGACAGGATCCCTGAACACTGAAGCTTTCTTT. It specifies CASSLGTGSLNTEAFF.

V gene TRBV30 combines with J gene TRBJ1-3, with D perhaps TRBD1 (5 bases). The germline gives CDR1 GTSNPN, CDR2 SVGIG (reference sequence). Trimming took off 1 base at V and 0 bases at J, with 7 bases between the two ends. This CDR3 has 14 amino acids. The CDR3 loop reads CAWSGGGSGNTIYF. The CDR3 DNA is TGTGCCTGGAGTGGGGGGGGCTCTGGAAACACCATATATTTT. Together with reference TRBV30 and TRBJ1-3, the CDR3 gives the full variable domain: SQTIHQWPATLVQPVGSPLSLECTVEGTSNPNLYWYRQAAGRGLQLLFYSVGIGQISSEVPQNLSASRPQDRQFILSSKKLLLSDSGFYLCAWSGGGSGNTIYFGEGSWLTVV.

The rearrangement links TRBV6-6 to TRBJ1-6; 9 nucleotides line up with TRBD1. The length of the CDR3 is 16 residues. Germline-derived CDR1 and CDR2 are MNHNY and SVGAGI (reference sequence). Trimming took 4 bases from V and 9 from J; bases not matched to a gene: 10. The CDR3 loop reads CASSSHQTGGISPLHF. CDR3 nucleotides: TGTGCCAGCAGTTCCCACCAGACAGGGGGAATTTCACCCCTCCACTTT.

The chain employs TRBV5-6 and TRBJ1-4, with 9 bases aligning to TRBD1. V was pared by 4 bases and J by 5 bases, with 3 bases of the junction left unmatched. The CDR3 is 14 residues long. Per germline, CDR1 SGHDT and CDR2 YYEEEE. This chain's CDR3 is CASSLQGANEKLFF. CDR3 bases: TGTGCCAGCAGCCTACAGGGGGCAAATGAAAAACTGTTTTTT.

In this sample, this clone turned up once. J is TRBJ1-5 and V is TRBV27, with 7 positions matching TRBD1. The CDR3 has 17 residues. The ends lost 2 bases at V and 6 bases at J; junction bases unmatched: 13. Germline CDR1 reads MNHEY; CDR2 reads SMNVEV (reference sequence). DNA of the CDR3: TGTGCCAGCAGTTTACTGGGAGGGACAGCCGAGGGTCAGCCCCAGCATTTT. Its protein is CASSLLGGTAEGQPQHF.

CDR3 loop: CASSKGPNQPQHF. Written as DNA, the CDR3 is TGCGCCAGCAGCAAGGGGCCTAATCAGCCCCAGCATTTT. The J gene is TRBJ1-5, the V gene TRBV4-1; tentative D call: TRBD1 (5 bases). Trimming took off 5 bases at V and 4 bases at J, with 9 bases between the two ends. The germline V gene has CDR1 MGHRA and CDR2 YSYEKL. The CDR3 consists of 13 residues.

Of note for this clone: The same CDR3 is also encoded by other DNA sequences in this sample. The gene calls are TRBV29-1 and TRBJ2-3; D is unclear. Germline lookup yields CDR1 SQVTM and CDR2 ANQGSEA. Trimming removed 6 bases at V and 2 bases at J, with 3 bases between. CDR3 length: 10 amino acids. CDR3 DNA: TGCAGCGTGGACACAGATACGCAGTATTTT. This codes for CSVDTDTQYF.

In its sample, this clone was seen once. The V and J genes are TRBV7-9 and TRBJ1-2, with 9 bases matching TRBD1. The CDR3 runs to 17 residues. The germline CDR1 and CDR2 sequences are SEHNR and FQNEAQ (reference sequence). V lost 1 base to trimming and J lost 5 bases; unmatched junction nucleotides: 11. DNA of the CDR3: TGTGCCAGCAGCTTAGAACTATCGTCGGACAGGGGATATGGCTACACCTTC. Protein product: CASSLELSSDRGYGYTF.

The rearrangement links TRBV5-6 to TRBJ2-7; 9 bases match TRBD2. Germline V gene data show CDR1 as SGHDT and CDR2 as YYEEEE. J lost 4 bases, V lost 4 bases, and 12 bases had no gene match. The CDR3 runs 16 residues. CDR3 sequence reads: CASSHQRGAWRYEQYF. As DNA, the CDR3 is TGTGCCAGCAGCCATCAGCGGGGGGCCTGGCGGTACGAGCAGTACTTC.

This CDR3 is CASSQQYEQYF. The DNA of the CDR3 is TGTGCCAGCAGCCAACAATACGAGCAGTACTTC. This chain uses TRBV4-2 with TRBJ2-7; D is uncertain. Germline lookup yields CDR1 LGHNA and CDR2 YNFKEQ. The germline V and J ends were trimmed by 2 bases and 4 bases, with 3 bases remaining between them. The CDR3 has 11 residues.

This clone was found a few times. The J gene is TRBJ1-2, the V gene TRBV7-9; no clear D gene. V was pared by 1 base and J by 8 bases, with 2 bases between. CDR3 length: 10 amino acids. Germline loops: CDR1 SEHNR, CDR2 FQNEAQ (reference sequence). CDR3 DNA: TGTGCCAGCAGCTTAGACGGCTACACCTTC. Amino acid sequence: CASSLDGYTF.

V and J are TRBV7-3 and TRBJ1-1, with D maybe TRBD1 (5 bases). Germline lookup yields CDR1 SGHTA and CDR2 FQGTGA. The length of the CDR3 is 15 residues. The V and J ends lost 0 bases and 8 bases respectively, with 16 bases between them. CDR3 DNA: TGTGCCAGCAGCTTAACGGGAATGGGGACTCCCGAAGCTTTCTTT. Translated, it gives CASSLTGMGTPEAFF.

About this clone: At one boundary the junction diverges from the germline segment, which might be a read error. V is TRBV7-7 and J is TRBJ2-3; D is unresolved. The CDR3 length is 11 residues. Germline loops: CDR1 SSHAT, CDR2 FNYEAQ (reference sequence). CDR3 sequence (DNA): TGTGCTAGCAGCTTATCAGATACGCAGTATTTT. Protein sequence: CASSLSDTQYF.

This chain joins TRBV2 and TRBJ2-7, with TRBD1 matching over 7 bases. CDR1 SNHLY and CDR2 FYNNEI come from the germline V gene. The CDR3 has 13 residues. V was clipped by 10 bases and J by 4 bases; unmatched bases: 10. For the CDR3, the DNA is TGTGCCATCCACCGACAGGGTGGGTACGAGCAGTACTTC. Residues: CAIHRQGGYEQYF. Variable domain in full (rest from reference TRBV2 and TRBJ2-7): EPEVTQTPSHQVTQMGQEVILRCVPISNHLYFYWYRQILGQKVEFLVSFYNNEISEKSEIFDDQFSVERPDGSNFTLKIRSTKLEDSAMYFCAIHRQGGYEQYFGPGTRLTVT.

This clone was recorded only once. The CDR3 bases are TGTGCCAGCAGCGTAGAGTGGGAGGTCGGGGAGCTGTTTTTT. Amino acid sequence: CASSVEWEVGELFF. The chain carries TRBV9 and TRBJ2-2; a possible D gene is TRBD2 (6 bases). Trimming took 0 bases from V and 7 from J, leaving 10 bases between them. CDR3 size: 14 residues. CDR1 SGDLS and CDR2 YYNGEE come from the germline V gene.

The J gene is TRBJ2-2, the V gene TRBV4-3; 11 bases are shared with TRBD2. This CDR3 comprises 16 residues. The ends lost 4 bases at V and 5 bases at J; junction bases unmatched: 6. Germline loops: CDR1 LGHNA, CDR2 YSLEER. DNA for the CDR3: TGCGCCAGCAGCCGCGTAGCGGGGGGGCAAACCGGGGAGCTGTTTTTT. This encodes CASSRVAGGQTGELFF.

The V call is TRBV30, the J call TRBJ2-2; perhaps TRBD1 as D (5 bases). CDR3 size: 14 residues. Germline lookup yields CDR1 GTSNPN and CDR2 SVGIG (reference sequence). V lost 0 bases and J 6 bases, leaving 11 bases between the germline ends. In DNA, the CDR3 is TGTGCCTGGAGTGTAGCCAGGGAATCCGGGGAGCTGTTTTTT. It translates to CAWSVARESGELFF.

This chain connects TRBV5-4 to TRBJ1-1; a possible D gene is TRBD1 (6 bases). Trimming left V 3 bases short and J 0 bases short, with 12 bases between. In germline, CDR1 is SGHNT, CDR2 YYREEE (reference sequence). The CDR3 loop spans 15 amino acids. The CDR3 coding sequence is TGTGCCAGCAGCTCCCGGACAGAAATGAACACTGAAGCTTTCTTT. Amino acid sequence: CASSSRTEMNTEAFF.

This clone was found once. The genes are TRBV6-5 and TRBJ2-7, with unresolved D. This CDR3 region has 12 residues. Germline CDR1 MNHEY, CDR2 SVGAGI. V dropped 2 bases and J dropped 3 bases, with 5 bases sitting between them. The DNA of the CDR3 is TGTGCCAGCAGTTACGACGGCTACGAGCAGTACTTC. Translated: CASSYDGYEQYF.

Concerning this clone itself: This sample also contains other DNA sequences that code for the same CDR3. This chain links TRBV18 with TRBJ2-7; D unclear. Germline V gene data show CDR1 as KGHSH and CDR2 as LQKENI. V shed 3 bases and J shed 0 bases, with 9 bases lying between them. This CDR3 contains 14 residues. Here the CDR3 reads CASSPGLVSYEQYF. The CDR3 DNA is TGTGCCAGCTCACCCGGGCTCGTCTCCTACGAGCAGTACTTC. The whole variable domain, filled in from reference TRBV18 and TRBJ2-7, reads NAGVMQNPRHLVRRRGQEARLRCSPMKGHSHVYWYRQLPEEGLKFMVYLQKENIIDESGMPKERFSAEFPKEGPSILRIQQVVRGDSAAYFCASSPGLVSYEQYFGPGTRLTVT.

The chain employs TRBV11-2 and TRBJ1-4; D remains unclear. The CDR3 has 15 amino acids. With 2 bases removed from V and 8 bases from J, the gap between germline ends came to 15 bases. Per germline, CDR1 SGHAT and CDR2 FQNNGV. The CDR3 bases are TGTGCCAGCAGCTTATCGAGCACTCAGGACGAAAAACTGTTTTTT. This sequence encodes CASSLSSTQDEKLFF.

The chain employs TRBV6-5 and TRBJ2-3, with 9 bases fitting TRBD1. Germline values: CDR1 MNHEY, CDR2 SVGAGI. CDR3 length: 14 residues. The V and J ends lost 6 bases and 4 bases, in that order; junction bases with no gene match: 5. The CDR3 is CASRPTGGADTQYF. CDR3 coding DNA: TGTGCCAGCAGACCGACAGGGGGTGCAGATACGCAGTATTTT.

The rearrangement joins TRBV13 to TRBJ1-6, with a weak D call TRBD1 (5 bases). The CDR3 is 16 residues long. Germline loops: CDR1 PRHDT, CDR2 FYEKMQ (reference sequence). Trimming left V 3 bases short and J 1 base short, with 10 bases between. The CDR3 region has the DNA TGTGCCAGCAGCTTGGGGGGAAGGTCCTATAATTCACCCCTCCACTTT. Its translation: CASSLGGRSYNSPLHF.

The CDR3 reads CASRDRLQETQYF. The CDR3 bases are TGTGCCAGCAGGGACAGACTCCAAGAGACCCAGTACTTC. The chain carries TRBV6-5 and TRBJ2-5; D is possibly TRBD1 (6 bases). V lost 6 bases to trimming and J lost 1 base, with 9 bases between them. The CDR3 is 13 amino acids. CDR1 and CDR2 (germline): MNHEY, SVGAGI.